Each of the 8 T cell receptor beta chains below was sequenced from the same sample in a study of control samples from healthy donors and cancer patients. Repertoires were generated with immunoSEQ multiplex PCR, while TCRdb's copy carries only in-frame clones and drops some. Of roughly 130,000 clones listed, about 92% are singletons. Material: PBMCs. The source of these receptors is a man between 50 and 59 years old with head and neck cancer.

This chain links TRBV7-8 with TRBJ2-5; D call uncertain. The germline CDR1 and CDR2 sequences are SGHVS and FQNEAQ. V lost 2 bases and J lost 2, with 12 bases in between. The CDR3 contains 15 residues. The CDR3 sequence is CASSLFVQPQETQYF. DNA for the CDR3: TGTGCCAGCAGCTTATTTGTGCAGCCACAAGAGACCCAGTACTTC.

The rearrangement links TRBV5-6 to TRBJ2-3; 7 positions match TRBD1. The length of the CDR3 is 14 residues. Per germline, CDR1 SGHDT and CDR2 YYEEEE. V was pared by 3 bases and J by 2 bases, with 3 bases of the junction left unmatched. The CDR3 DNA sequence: TGTGCCAGCAGCTACGGGACAGACACAGATACGCAGTATTTT. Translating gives CASSYGTDTDTQYF.

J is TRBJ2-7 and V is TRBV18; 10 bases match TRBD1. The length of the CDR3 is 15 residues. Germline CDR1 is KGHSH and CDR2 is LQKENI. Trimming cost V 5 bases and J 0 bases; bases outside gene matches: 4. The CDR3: CASSKDRGTSYEQYF. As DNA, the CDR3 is TGTGCCAGCTCAAAGGACAGGGGGACCTCCTACGAGCAGTACTTC.

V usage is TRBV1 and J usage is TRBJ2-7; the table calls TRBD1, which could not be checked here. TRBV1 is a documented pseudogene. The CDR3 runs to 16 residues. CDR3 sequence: CTSSLQDKDRVLEQYF. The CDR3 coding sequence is TGCACCAGCAGCCTCCAAGACAAGGACAGGGTACTCGAGCAGTACTTC.

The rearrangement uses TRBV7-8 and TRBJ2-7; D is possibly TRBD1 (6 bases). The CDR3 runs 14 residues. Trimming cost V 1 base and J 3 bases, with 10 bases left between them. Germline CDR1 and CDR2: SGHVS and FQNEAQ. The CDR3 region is CASSLEGQFYEQYF. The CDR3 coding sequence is TGTGCCAGCAGCTTAGAAGGACAGTTCTACGAGCAGTACTTC. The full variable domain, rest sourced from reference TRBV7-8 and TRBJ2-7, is GAGVSQSPRYKVAKRGQDVALRCDPISGHVSLFWYQQALGQGPEFLTYFQNEAQLDKSGLPSDRFFAERPEGSVSTLKIQRTQQEDSAVYLCASSLEGQFYEQYFGPGTRLTVT.

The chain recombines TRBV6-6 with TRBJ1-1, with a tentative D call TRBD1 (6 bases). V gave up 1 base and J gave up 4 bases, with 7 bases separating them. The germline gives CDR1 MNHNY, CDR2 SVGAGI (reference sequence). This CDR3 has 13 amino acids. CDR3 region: CASSYFRGTEAFF. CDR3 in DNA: TGTGCCAGCAGTTACTTCAGGGGCACTGAAGCTTTCTTT.

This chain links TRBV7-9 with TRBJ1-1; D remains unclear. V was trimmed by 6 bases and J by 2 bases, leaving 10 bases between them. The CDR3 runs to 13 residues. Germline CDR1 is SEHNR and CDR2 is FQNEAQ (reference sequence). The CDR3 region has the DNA TGTGCCAGCAGATTGACGGTAAACACTGAAGCTTTCTTT. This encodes CASRLTVNTEAFF. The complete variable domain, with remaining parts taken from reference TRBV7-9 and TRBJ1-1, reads DTGVSQNPRHKITKRGQNVTFRCDPISEHNRLYWYRQTLGQGPEFLTYFQNEAQLEKSRLLSDRFSAERPKGSFSTLEIQRTEQGDSAMYLCASRLTVNTEAFFGQGTRLTVV.

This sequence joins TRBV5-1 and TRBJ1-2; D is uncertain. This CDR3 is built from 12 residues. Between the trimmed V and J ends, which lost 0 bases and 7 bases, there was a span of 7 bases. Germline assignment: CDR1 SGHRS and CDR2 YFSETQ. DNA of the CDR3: TGCGCCAGCAGCTTGGATTTCTCTGGCTACACCTTC. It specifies CASSLDFSGYTF.